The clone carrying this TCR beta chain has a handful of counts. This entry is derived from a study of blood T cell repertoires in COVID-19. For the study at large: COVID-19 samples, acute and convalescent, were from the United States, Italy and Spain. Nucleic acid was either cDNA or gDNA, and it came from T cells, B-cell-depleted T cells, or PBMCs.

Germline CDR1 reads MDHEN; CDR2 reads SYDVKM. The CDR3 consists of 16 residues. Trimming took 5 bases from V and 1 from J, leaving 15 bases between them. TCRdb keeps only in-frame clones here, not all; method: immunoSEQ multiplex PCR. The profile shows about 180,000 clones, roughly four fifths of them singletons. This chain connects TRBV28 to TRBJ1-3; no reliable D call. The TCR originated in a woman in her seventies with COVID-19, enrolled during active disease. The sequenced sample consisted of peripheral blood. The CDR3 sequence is CASSPTRTPSGNTIYF. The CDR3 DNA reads TGTGCCAGCAGTCCCACCAGGACTCCATCTGGAAACACCATATATTTT. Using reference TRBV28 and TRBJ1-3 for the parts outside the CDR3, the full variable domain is DVKVTQSSRYLVKRTGEKVFLECVQDMDHENMFWYRQDPGLGLRLIYFSYDVKMKEKGDIPEGYSVSREKKERFSLILESASTNQTSMYLCASSPTRTPSGNTIYFGEGSWLTVV.